This TCR beta chain was identified in a study of OX40 agonist ivuxolimab in advanced cancers. Trimming removed 4 bases at V and 3 bases at J, with 18 bases between. The CDR3 has 17 amino acids. CDR1 and CDR2 from the germline V gene are SEHNR and FQNEAQ (reference sequence). Assay: immunoSEQ multiplex PCR; the TCRdb copy retains only in-frame clones and omits some. The data hold approximately 76,000 clones, with 70% to 90% observed a single time. The chain combines TRBV7-9 with TRBJ2-2, with a possible D match to TRBD2 (7 bases). This clonotype was sampled from an adult with an advanced solid tumor such as melanoma, head and neck, liver or kidney cancer. The material was CD4+ or CD8+ T cells sorted from blood, obtained in a trial of the OX40 agonist ivuxolimab. The CDR3 region is CASSSPMGGGDTGELFF. CDR3 DNA: TGTGCCAGCAGCTCCCCCATGGGGGGGGGCGACACCGGGGAGCTGTTTTTT.